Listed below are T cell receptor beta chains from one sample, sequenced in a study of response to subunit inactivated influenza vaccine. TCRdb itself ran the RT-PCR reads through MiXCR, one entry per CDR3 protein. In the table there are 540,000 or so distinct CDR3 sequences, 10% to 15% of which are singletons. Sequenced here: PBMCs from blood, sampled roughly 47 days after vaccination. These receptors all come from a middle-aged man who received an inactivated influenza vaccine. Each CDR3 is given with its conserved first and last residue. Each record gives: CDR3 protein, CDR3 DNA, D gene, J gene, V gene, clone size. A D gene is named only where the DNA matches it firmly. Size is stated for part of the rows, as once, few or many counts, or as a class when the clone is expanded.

CDR3 protein: CASSDSGYGYTF
CDR3 DNA: TGTGCCAGCAGTGATAGTGGGTATGGCTACACCTTC
D gene: NA
J gene: TRBJ1-2
V gene: TRBV12-3/TRBV12-4
clone size: NA

CDR3 protein: CASSLEGLAGLTQYF
CDR3 DNA: TGTGCCAGCAGCTTAGAAGGCCTAGCGGGTCTTACGCAGTATTTT
D gene: TRBD2
J gene: TRBJ2-3
V gene: TRBV11-2
clone size: few

CDR3 protein: CSALDVSYNEQFF
CDR3 DNA: TGCAGTGCCCTAGATGTCTCCTACAATGAGCAGTTCTTC
D gene: NA
J gene: TRBJ2-1
V gene: TRBV20-1
clone size: NA

CDR3 protein: CASGRPGTANEKLFF
CDR3 DNA: TGTGCCAGCGGACGACCCGGGACAGCTAATGAAAAACTGTTTTTT
D gene: TRBD1
J gene: TRBJ1-4
V gene: TRBV27
clone size: NA

CDR3 protein: CASSESRLRGAYEQYF
CDR3 DNA: TGCGCCAGCAGTGAGTCGAGGTTGCGGGGGGCCTACGAGCAGTACTTC
D gene: TRBD2
J gene: TRBJ2-7
V gene: TRBV10-2
clone size: many

CDR3 protein: CASSAPLAGGLTDTQYF
CDR3 DNA: TGCGCCAGCAGCGCACCACTAGCGGGAGGCCTCACAGATACGCAGTATTTT
D gene: TRBD2
J gene: TRBJ2-3
V gene: TRBV5-1
clone size: few

CDR3 protein: CASSEREGAYNEQFF
CDR3 DNA: TGTGCCAGCAGTGAGCGGGAGGGGGCCTACAATGAGCAGTTCTTC
D gene: TRBD2
J gene: TRBJ2-1
V gene: TRBV12-3/TRBV12-4
clone size: NA

CDR3 protein: CASSDWGETQYF
CDR3 DNA: TGTGCCAGCTCAGACTGGGGGGAGACCCAGTACTTC
D gene: NA
J gene: TRBJ2-5
V gene: TRBV18
clone size: few

CDR3 protein: CASSQGPAGGIHYGYTF
CDR3 DNA: TGCGCCAGCAGCCAAGGTCCGGCAGGGGGGATTCACTATGGCTACACCTTC
D gene: TRBD1
J gene: TRBJ1-2
V gene: TRBV4-1
clone size: many

CDR3 protein: CSVGRLAGGPDTQYF
CDR3 DNA: TGCAGCGTTGGCCGACTAGCGGGAGGGCCGGATACGCAGTATTTT
D gene: TRBD2
J gene: TRBJ2-3
V gene: TRBV29-1
clone size: many

CDR3 protein: CATSSVLNTGELFF
CDR3 DNA: TGTGCCACCAGTAGCGTACTGAACACCGGGGAGCTGTTTTTT
D gene: NA
J gene: TRBJ2-2
V gene: TRBV24-1
clone size: NA

CDR3 protein: CAISESSGGRYNEQFF
CDR3 DNA: TGTGCCATCAGTGAGTCATCCGGGGGGCGCTACAATGAGCAGTTCTTC
D gene: NA
J gene: TRBJ2-1
V gene: TRBV10-3
clone size: NA

CDR3 protein: CSAREGGRGTYEQYF
CDR3 DNA: TGCAGTGCTAGAGAAGGGGGGAGGGGAACCTACGAGCAGTACTTC
D gene: NA
J gene: TRBJ2-7
V gene: TRBV20-1
clone size: few

CDR3 protein: CASRTGTAYEQYF
CDR3 DNA: TGTGCCAGCAGGACCGGGACAGCATACGAGCAGTACTTC
D gene: TRBD1
J gene: TRBJ2-7
V gene: TRBV28
clone size: few

CDR3 protein: CATSDRGYNQPQHF
CDR3 DNA: TGTGCCACCAGTGATAGGGGCTACAATCAGCCCCAGCATTTT
D gene: NA
J gene: TRBJ1-5
V gene: TRBV24-1
clone size: NA

CDR3 protein: CASSPSAYHEQYF
CDR3 DNA: TGTGCCAGCAGTCCATCAGCGTACCACGAGCAGTACTTC
D gene: NA
J gene: TRBJ2-7
V gene: TRBV12-3/TRBV12-4
clone size: few

CDR3 protein: CSAARDRVSGQPQHF
CDR3 DNA: TGCAGTGCCGCAAGGGACAGGGTCTCAGGTCAGCCCCAGCATTTT
D gene: TRBD1
J gene: TRBJ1-5
V gene: TRBV20-1
clone size: NA

CDR3 protein: CASSQDVDGNPLAKNIQYF
CDR3 DNA: TGTGCCAGCAGCCAAGATGTGGACGGCAACCCCCTAGCCAAAAACATTCAGTACTTC
D gene: NA
J gene: TRBJ2-4
V gene: TRBV4-2
clone size: NA

CDR3 protein: CAIRAVTDEQYF
CDR3 DNA: TGTGCCATCAGGGCCGTAACCGACGAGCAGTACTTC
D gene: NA
J gene: TRBJ2-7
V gene: TRBV10-3
clone size: few

CDR3 protein: CAWSVLLGRGGELFF
CDR3 DNA: TGTGCCTGGAGTGTACTCTTAGGTCGGGGCGGGGAGCTGTTTTTT
D gene: NA
J gene: TRBJ2-2
V gene: TRBV30
clone size: NA

CDR3 protein: CASSLGTSGGWTYNEQFF
CDR3 DNA: TGTGCCAGCAGCTTGGGGACTAGCGGGGGGTGGACGTACAATGAGCAGTTCTTC
D gene: TRBD2
J gene: TRBJ2-1
V gene: TRBV11-2
clone size: NA